These T cell receptor beta chains were read from a single sample in a study of T-cell memory formation after mild COVID-19. Using its own MiXCR run on the 5' RACE reads, TCRdb lists one record per CDR3 protein. This sample yields approximately 560,000 distinct CDR3 sequences, of which 15% to 20% are seen a single time; 8.1% belongs to the top ten. Material: PBMCs or a T cell subset sorted from them (not recorded which). The receptors were gathered from an adult woman who had mild COVID-19 (a few samples of this study predate the infection). Cell type and time point are not known. Each CDR3 is given with its conserved first and last residue. D genes are given only for firm matches. The size field is filled for only some rows; it gives once, few, many or a size class.

D gene: -; clone size: -; V gene: TRBV9; J gene: TRBJ1-2; CDR3 protein: CASSVVEVYGYTF; CDR3 DNA: TGTGCCAGCAGCGTAGTAGAGGTCTATGGCTACACCTTC
D gene: TRBD2; clone size: -; V gene: TRBV14; J gene: TRBJ2-7; CDR3 protein: CASSREGLYEQYF; CDR3 DNA: TGTGCCAGCAGCCGGGAGGGGCTCTACGAGCAGTACTTC
D gene: TRBD1; clone size: -; V gene: TRBV5-5; J gene: TRBJ2-7; CDR3 protein: CASSLGQAAAYEQYF; CDR3 DNA: TGTGCCAGCAGCCTCGGACAGGCGGCGGCCTACGAGCAGTACTTC
D gene: -; clone size: -; V gene: TRBV7-2; J gene: TRBJ1-1; CDR3 protein: CASSTQEGNTEAFF; CDR3 DNA: TGTGCCAGCAGCACACAGGAGGGGAACACTGAAGCTTTCTTT
D gene: -; clone size: -; V gene: TRBV6-1; J gene: TRBJ2-7; CDR3 protein: CASSEATNYEQYF; CDR3 DNA: TGTGCCAGCAGTGAAGCGACTAACTACGAGCAGTACTTC
D gene: -; clone size: -; V gene: TRBV19; J gene: TRBJ2-5; CDR3 protein: CASSMALQETQYF; CDR3 DNA: TGTGCCAGTAGTATGGCCCTCCAAGAGACCCAGTACTTC
D gene: TRBD2; clone size: -; V gene: TRBV6-1; J gene: TRBJ2-1; CDR3 protein: CASSEEVAGDEQFF; CDR3 DNA: TGTGCCAGCAGTGAAGAGGTAGCGGGAGATGAGCAGTTCTTC
D gene: TRBD2; clone size: few; V gene: TRBV7-8; J gene: TRBJ2-1; CDR3 protein: CASSRAGGPFVEQFF; CDR3 DNA: TGTGCCAGCAGCAGAGCGGGAGGGCCTTTCGTTGAGCAGTTCTTC
D gene: TRBD2; clone size: few; V gene: TRBV20-1; J gene: TRBJ2-1; CDR3 protein: CSARLAGAGEQFF; CDR3 DNA: TGCAGTGCTAGGCTAGCGGGAGCTGGTGAGCAGTTCTTC
D gene: TRBD2; clone size: few; V gene: TRBV6-5; J gene: TRBJ2-7; CDR3 protein: CASSPVPPGGIYEQYF; CDR3 DNA: TGTGCCAGCAGTCCCGTCCCCCCGGGGGGGATTTACGAGCAGTACTTC
D gene: TRBD2; clone size: few; V gene: TRBV20-1; J gene: TRBJ2-1; CDR3 protein: CSASGTGGGNEQFF; CDR3 DNA: TGCAGTGCTAGTGGGACGGGAGGGGGGAATGAGCAGTTCTTC
D gene: -; clone size: -; V gene: TRBV7-2; J gene: TRBJ2-2; CDR3 protein: CASSRQDREVGELFF; CDR3 DNA: TGTGCCAGCAGCCGCCAAGACAGGGAGGTCGGGGAGCTGTTTTTT
D gene: TRBD1; clone size: -; V gene: TRBV6-5; J gene: TRBJ1-1; CDR3 protein: CASSYSTRGWDTEAFF; CDR3 DNA: TGTGCCAGCAGTTACTCGACCAGGGGGTGGGACACTGAAGCTTTCTTT
D gene: -; clone size: few; V gene: TRBV7-9; J gene: TRBJ2-3; CDR3 protein: CASSLQLSRDFAGDTQYF; CDR3 DNA: TGTGCCAGCAGCCTCCAGTTGAGCCGGGACTTCGCGGGAGATACGCAGTATTTT
D gene: TRBD2; clone size: many; V gene: TRBV20-1; J gene: TRBJ2-5; CDR3 protein: CSALAGQETQYF; CDR3 DNA: TGCAGTGCTCTAGCGGGACAAGAGACCCAGTACTTC
D gene: -; clone size: -; V gene: TRBV10-3; J gene: TRBJ1-3; CDR3 protein: CAINERNTIYF; CDR3 DNA: TGTGCCATCAATGAACGAAACACCATATATTTT
D gene: -; clone size: -; V gene: TRBV10-3; J gene: TRBJ2-2; CDR3 protein: CAISDTGNTGELFF; CDR3 DNA: TGTGCCATCAGTGACACCGGTAATACCGGGGAGCTGTTTTTT
D gene: -; clone size: -; V gene: TRBV6-5; J gene: TRBJ2-1; CDR3 protein: CASRPLKSSYNEQFF; CDR3 DNA: TGTGCCAGCAGACCGCTCAAGAGCTCCTACAATGAGCAGTTCTTC
D gene: TRBD1; clone size: -; V gene: TRBV23-1; J gene: TRBJ1-1; CDR3 protein: CASSQQDRGLNTEAFF; CDR3 DNA: TGCGCCAGCAGTCAGCAAGACAGGGGTTTGAACACTGAAGCTTTCTTT
D gene: -; clone size: -; V gene: TRBV12-3/TRBV12-4; J gene: TRBJ2-2; CDR3 protein: CASSPPLGNTWELFF; CDR3 DNA: TGTGCCAGCAGCCCGCCCCTAGGGAACACCTGGGAGCTGTTTTTT
D gene: TRBD1; clone size: -; V gene: TRBV18; J gene: TRBJ1-2; CDR3 protein: CASSPSGQGGGYTF; CDR3 DNA: TGTGCCAGCTCACCGTCGGGACAGGGAGGTGGCTACACCTTC
D gene: -; clone size: -; V gene: TRBV11-2; J gene: TRBJ1-1; CDR3 protein: CASSLEGGYDFEAFF; CDR3 DNA: TGTGCCAGCAGCTTAGAGGGTGGCTATGACTTTGAAGCTTTCTTT
D gene: -; clone size: few; V gene: TRBV2; J gene: TRBJ2-1; CDR3 protein: CASSSPFDSYNEQFF; CDR3 DNA: TGTGCCAGCAGTTCTCCCTTCGACAGCTACAATGAGCAGTTCTTC
D gene: -; clone size: few; V gene: TRBV5-5; J gene: TRBJ2-2; CDR3 protein: CASTVSPGPLLFF; CDR3 DNA: TGTGCCAGCACCGTTAGTCCGGGACCCCTTTTGTTTTTT
D gene: -; clone size: -; V gene: TRBV7-8; J gene: TRBJ2-5; CDR3 protein: CASSFTPEGTQYF; CDR3 DNA: TGTGCCAGCAGCTTCACTCCGGAGGGAACCCAGTACTTC
D gene: -; clone size: few; V gene: TRBV7-2; J gene: TRBJ2-3; CDR3 protein: CASSFSGLNTDTQYF; CDR3 DNA: TGTGCCAGCAGTTTTAGCGGACTGAACACAGATACGCAGTATTTT
D gene: -; clone size: few; V gene: TRBV5-1; J gene: TRBJ2-7; CDR3 protein: CASSSRGGPPYEQYF; CDR3 DNA: TGCGCCAGCAGCTCCAGGGGGGGCCCCCCCTACGAGCAGTACTTC
D gene: -; clone size: -; V gene: TRBV20-1; J gene: TRBJ1-1; CDR3 protein: CSARAPPGGPGNTEAFF; CDR3 DNA: TGCAGTGCTAGAGCCCCCCCCGGGGGGCCCGGGAACACTGAAGCTTTCTTT
D gene: TRBD2; clone size: -; V gene: TRBV7-8; J gene: TRBJ2-2; CDR3 protein: CASSYRGGASGELFF; CDR3 DNA: TGTGCCAGCAGCTACCGCGGGGGGGCTAGCGGGGAGCTGTTTTTT
D gene: -; clone size: many; V gene: TRBV2; J gene: TRBJ2-7; CDR3 protein: CASSDGSYEQYF; CDR3 DNA: TGTGCCAGCAGTGACGGCTCCTACGAGCAGTACTTC